This entry features one TCR beta chain sequence. In the naive CD8 group, cells lacked CD45RO and were positively selected for CCR7, so terminally differentiated effector memory CD45RA+ cells were left out. The sample originates from a study of shared clonotypes between healthy human individuals. Study summary: There were three CD4 naive, three CD4 memory, two CD8 naive and one CD8 memory plates per donor.

Trimming removed 0 bases from V and 4 bases from J, with 13 bases in between. Germline CDR1 reads SGHRS; CDR2 reads YFSETQ. This CDR3 is 15 amino acids long. TCRdb's copy holds only in-frame clones and misses some; the assay was immunoSEQ multiplex PCR. Seen here are over 2 million clones, about 95% observed once, and the top ten hold 0.85% to 1.2%. Sequenced material: naive CD8+ T cells sorted from blood. This chain joins TRBV5-1 and TRBJ1-1; D ambiguous. The receptor was derived from a man between 18 and 29 years old in good health. The CDR3 DNA is TGCGCCAGCAGCTTGGTAAGCGCGTTCGGCACTGAAGCTTTCTTT. Residues: CASSLVSAFGTEAFF. The variable domain in full, with the rest retrieved from reference TRBV5-1 and TRBJ1-1, is KAGVTQTPRYLIKTRGQQVTLSCSPISGHRSVSWYQQTPGQGLQFLFEYFSETQRNKGNFPGRFSGRQFSNSRSEMNVSTLELGDSALYLCASSLVSAFGTEAFFGQGTRLTVV.